These T cell receptor beta chains were read from a single sample in a study of T-cell memory formation after mild COVID-19. In TCRdb, the 5' RACE reads were re-called with MiXCR into one record per CDR3 protein. The repertoire consists of 350,000 to 450,000 distinct CDR3 sequences, with roughly 20% occurring once and the leading ten covering about 8.8%. Sequenced input: PBMCs or a T cell subset sorted from them (not recorded which). These TCRs come from an adult woman who had mild COVID-19 (a few samples of this study predate the infection). Cell type and time point are not known. The CDR3 runs from the conserved cysteine through the conserved F or W. D genes are given only for firm matches. Clone size is stated in some rows and not others, as once, few, many or a class when expanded.

clone_size: few; v_call: TRBV24-1; d_call: TRBD1; j_call: TRBJ2-3; cdr3_nt: TGTGCCACCAGTGAGCGGGACAGGGGGCGGTCAGATACGCAGTATTTT; cdr3_aa: CATSERDRGRSDTQYF
clone_size: few; v_call: TRBV7-9; d_call: TRBD1; j_call: TRBJ2-7; cdr3_nt: TGTGCCAGCAGCCCGTATGAGACAGGGCGCGAGCAGTACTTC; cdr3_aa: CASSPYETGREQYF
clone_size: few; v_call: TRBV5-1; d_call: .; j_call: TRBJ2-5; cdr3_nt: TGCGCCAGCAGCCCAACACGAGAGACCCAGTACTTC; cdr3_aa: CASSPTRETQYF
clone_size: few; v_call: TRBV27; d_call: TRBD2; j_call: TRBJ2-7; cdr3_nt: TGTGCCAGCAGTTTGGGCGGGGGGGGTCTCTACGAGCAGTACTTC; cdr3_aa: CASSLGGGGLYEQYF
clone_size: .; v_call: TRBV6-4; d_call: TRBD1; j_call: TRBJ2-3; cdr3_nt: TGTGCCAGCAGTGCGACAGGGGCGGATACGCAGTATTTT; cdr3_aa: CASSATGADTQYF
clone_size: few; v_call: TRBV28; d_call: .; j_call: TRBJ1-5; cdr3_nt: TGTGCCAGCAGTTTTTGGGCAGGGATTAGCAATCAGCCCCAGCATTTT; cdr3_aa: CASSFWAGISNQPQHF
clone_size: .; v_call: TRBV30; d_call: .; j_call: TRBJ2-6; cdr3_nt: TGTGCCTGGAGTGGGGGGACTGGGGCCAACGTCCTGACTTTC; cdr3_aa: CAWSGGTGANVLTF
clone_size: few; v_call: TRBV11-3; d_call: .; j_call: TRBJ2-2; cdr3_nt: TGTGCCAGCAGCGCAGGTGGCGCAACCGGGGAGCTGTTTTTT; cdr3_aa: CASSAGGATGELFF
clone_size: few; v_call: TRBV3-1; d_call: TRBD1; j_call: TRBJ1-2; cdr3_nt: TGTGCCAGCACAACAGGGGGAAGCCCCTATGGCTACACCTTC; cdr3_aa: CASTTGGSPYGYTF
clone_size: few; v_call: TRBV10-3; d_call: .; j_call: TRBJ2-3; cdr3_nt: TGTGCCATCAGTGAGACCGACACAGATACGCAGTATTTT; cdr3_aa: CAISETDTDTQYF
clone_size: many; v_call: TRBV10-3; d_call: .; j_call: TRBJ2-3; cdr3_nt: TGTGCCATCAGTGAGCCGGACCTCCCAGCAGATACGCAGTATTTT; cdr3_aa: CAISEPDLPADTQYF
clone_size: few; v_call: TRBV30; d_call: .; j_call: TRBJ1-2; cdr3_nt: TGTGCCTGGAGTCAGGAGAGGTATGGCTACACCTTC; cdr3_aa: CAWSQERYGYTF
clone_size: few; v_call: TRBV20-1; d_call: TRBD1; j_call: TRBJ2-3; cdr3_nt: TGCAGTGCGAGCAGGGGGAGCACAGATACGCAGTATTTT; cdr3_aa: CSASRGSTDTQYF
clone_size: many; v_call: TRBV7-2; d_call: .; j_call: TRBJ2-5; cdr3_nt: TGTGCCAGCAGCTACGCCGGGACGGATCCTGGGACCCAGTACTTC; cdr3_aa: CASSYAGTDPGTQYF
clone_size: few; v_call: TRBV11-2; d_call: TRBD2; j_call: TRBJ2-3; cdr3_nt: TGTGCCAGCAGCCACGGGTTGGGCGGGGGAGACACAGATACGCAGTATTTT; cdr3_aa: CASSHGLGGGDTDTQYF
clone_size: many; v_call: TRBV7-7; d_call: .; j_call: TRBJ2-5; cdr3_nt: TGTGCTAGCAGCTCTTTCGGCCGTGATTCGGAGACCCAGTACTTC; cdr3_aa: CASSSFGRDSETQYF
clone_size: .; v_call: TRBV10-3; d_call: .; j_call: TRBJ2-1; cdr3_nt: TGTGCCATCAGTGAGTCCATGGGGACTCCTGACAATGAGCAGTTCTTC; cdr3_aa: CAISESMGTPDNEQFF
clone_size: .; v_call: TRBV27; d_call: TRBD1; j_call: TRBJ1-2; cdr3_nt: TGTGCCAGCAGTCTCAGGACAGGGAAGGGCTACACCTTC; cdr3_aa: CASSLRTGKGYTF